What follows are 31 T cell receptor beta chains derived from one specimen sequenced in a study of T cell responses to AZD1222 COVID-19 vaccine. This table comes from immunoSEQ multiplex PCR, and its TCRdb copy is limited to in-frame clones, with some not included. Among tens of thousands of clones, around 85% were seen once, and the ten largest hold about 7.7%. Sample: peripheral blood, taken on day 0 of AZD1222 vaccination. The source is an adult in good health.

The rearrangement links TRBV30 to TRBJ1-1, with D uncertain. V lost 5 bases to trimming and J lost 1 base, with 8 bases between them. Germline CDR1 and CDR2: GTSNPN and SVGIG (reference sequence). The CDR3 is 12 residues long. CDR3 protein: CAWGRQNTEAFF. DNA of the CDR3: TGTGCCTGGGGACGGCAGAACACTGAAGCTTTCTTT.

The chain joins TRBV5-6 to TRBJ1-1; D perhaps matches TRBD1 (5 bases). Germline V gives CDR1 SGHDT, CDR2 YYEEEE. The V end was cut by 3 bases, the J end by 11 bases, with 14 bases between. The CDR3 is 12 amino acids. The CDR3 region is CASSWGTTGAFF. In DNA form, the CDR3 reads TGTGCCAGCAGCTGGGGGACCACTGGCGCTTTCTTT.

V usage is TRBV6-5 and J usage is TRBJ1-2; unclear D gene. The CDR3 extends over 14 amino acids. V dropped 1 base and J dropped 1 base, with 7 bases sitting between them. CDR1 is MNHEY and CDR2 is SVGAGI in the germline V gene. The CDR3 sequence is CASSYWAGNYGYTF. The CDR3 DNA follows: TGTGCCAGCAGTTACTGGGCAGGTAACTATGGCTACACCTTC.

The gene calls are TRBV19 and TRBJ1-1; 7 bases are a match to TRBD1. CDR3 size: 12 residues. Trimming removed 6 bases from V and 8 bases from J; junction bases left unmatched: 6. CDR1 and CDR2 (germline): LNHDA, SQIVND (reference sequence). CDR3: CASRLQGGEAFF. CDR3 DNA sequence: TGTGCCAGTAGACTCCAGGGGGGAGAAGCTTTCTTT. Full variable domain (outside the CDR3, taken from reference TRBV19 and TRBJ1-1): DGGITQSPKYLFRKEGQNVTLSCEQNLNHDAMYWYRQDPGQGLRLIYYSQIVNDFQKGDIAEGYSVSREKKESFPLTVTSAQKNPTAFYLCASRLQGGEAFFGQGTRLTVV.

Only one count was recorded for this clone. This chain joins TRBV6-5 and TRBJ1-3; D unresolved. With 6 bases removed from V and 1 base from J, the gap between germline ends came to 7 bases. Looked up from germline, CDR1 is MNHEY and CDR2 is SVGAGI. The CDR3 sequence is 13 residues long. The CDR3 coding sequence is TGTGCCAGCAGCCTTGATTCTGGAAACACCATATATTTT. It is translated as CASSLDSGNTIYF.

The V gene is TRBV10-3, the J gene TRBJ2-3; TRBD2 agrees at 12 bases. There are 15 residues in the CDR3. CDR1 is ENHRY, CDR2 SYGVKD, per germline. J gave up 1 base and V 6 bases, and 2 bases lay outside the gene matches. The CDR3 DNA reads TGTGCCATCAGCCGGACTAGCGGGGGCACAGATACGCAGTATTTT. The encoded protein is CAISRTSGGTDTQYF.

V and J are TRBV28 and TRBJ1-2, with 12 bases identical to TRBD1. The length of the CDR3 is 16 residues. Unmatched junction bases numbered 10, after V lost 3 bases and J lost 8 bases. Per germline, CDR1 MDHEN and CDR2 SYDVKM. CDR3 sequence: CASSFPPRDRGQGYTF. In DNA, the CDR3 is TGTGCCAGCAGTTTTCCTCCCCGGGACAGGGGGCAGGGCTACACCTTC.

The rearrangement joins TRBV7-9 to TRBJ2-2; no firm D call. The CDR3 has 15 residues. Trimming pared 4 bases from V and 2 bases from J, leaving 11 bases between. The germline V gene encodes CDR1 SEHNR and CDR2 FQNEAQ (reference sequence). In nucleotides, the CDR3 is TGTGCCAGCAGCTCATCCCTCGGAAACACCGGGGAGCTGTTTTTT. Protein sequence: CASSSSLGNTGELFF.

This chain joins TRBV19 and TRBJ2-1; 8 bases line up with TRBD1. Germline V gives CDR1 LNHDA, CDR2 SQIVND (reference sequence). The CDR3 extends over 15 amino acids. V gave up 7 bases and J gave up 4 bases; unmatched junction bases: 9. CDR3 in amino acids: CASMGGDRQYNEQFF. For the CDR3, the DNA is TGTGCCAGTATGGGCGGGGACAGGCAATACAATGAGCAGTTCTTC.

The V and J genes are TRBV6-5 and TRBJ2-7; 10 bases map to TRBD1. Germline CDR1 reads MNHEY; CDR2 reads SVGAGI. The length of the CDR3 is 15 residues. V was clipped by 2 bases and J by 3 bases; unmatched bases: 4. CDR3 loop: CASSYSDRGLYEQYF. The CDR3 nucleotides are TGTGCCAGCAGTTACAGCGACAGGGGGCTCTACGAGCAGTACTTC.

The chain uses TRBV7-2 and TRBJ1-6, with 8 bases matching TRBD1. Germline V lookup: CDR1 SGHTA, CDR2 FQGNSA. CDR3 length: 15 residues. V shed 2 bases, J shed 9 bases, and the junction held 6 bases outside the gene matches. This CDR3 reads CASSLNQGAISPLHF. DNA of the CDR3: TGTGCCAGCAGCTTAAACCAGGGGGCGATTTCACCCCTCCACTTT. Variable domain in full (rest from reference TRBV7-2 and TRBJ1-6): GAGVSQSPSNKVTEKGKDVELRCDPISGHTALYWYRQSLGQGLEFLIYFQGNSAPDKSGLPSDRFSAERTGGSVSTLTIQRTQQEDSAVYLCASSLNQGAISPLHFGNGTRLTVT.

The rearrangement joins TRBV5-4 to TRBJ1-5; 8 bases are a match to TRBD1. The ends lost 3 bases at V and 3 bases at J; junction bases unmatched: 5. The V gene's germline CDR1 is SGHNT and CDR2 YYREEE (reference sequence). The CDR3 runs 15 residues. For the CDR3, the DNA is TGTGCCAGCAGCTCCGGGACAGGCTACAATCAGCCCCAGCATTTT. Protein product: CASSSGTGYNQPQHF.

The V and J genes are TRBV2 and TRBJ1-5, with TRBD1 matching 7 bases. CDR1 and CDR2 (germline): SNHLY, FYNNEI. V trimming: 5 bases; J trimming: 3 bases; junction bases outside the gene matches: 7. This CDR3 has 15 amino acids. The CDR3 DNA is TGTGCCAGCAGTCCGACAGGGATTAACAATCAGCCCCAGCATTTT. It yields the protein CASSPTGINNQPQHF.

The chain links TRBV21-1 to TRBJ1-5. TRBV21-1 is an annotated pseudogene. This CDR3 comprises 13 residues. The CDR3 sequence: CASSKEKNQPQHF. Written as DNA, the CDR3 is TGTGCCAGCAGCAAAGAAAAAAATCAGCCCCAGCATTTT.

This clone was picked up a small number of times. The gene calls are TRBV11-2 and TRBJ1-5; 8 bases agree with TRBD1. J lost 7 bases, V lost 4 bases, and 15 bases had no gene match. This CDR3 is built from 17 residues. The germline CDR1 and CDR2 sequences are SGHAT and FQNNGV. CDR3: CASSSGDRSPLGQPQHF. CDR3 DNA: TGTGCCAGCAGCTCGGGGGACAGGTCACCTCTGGGGCAGCCCCAGCATTTT.

The V call is TRBV28, the J call TRBJ1-6; no clear D. V lost 4 bases to trimming and J lost 7 bases, with 5 bases between them. Germline CDR1 and CDR2: MDHEN and SYDVKM. The CDR3 loop spans 12 amino acids. CDR3 sequence: CASSSGNSPLHF. The CDR3, as DNA: TGTGCCAGCAGTTCGGGGAATTCACCCCTCCACTTT.

V usage is TRBV19 and J usage is TRBJ2-3; D might be TRBD2 (6 bases). The germline gives CDR1 LNHDA, CDR2 SQIVND (reference sequence). The CDR3 consists of 16 residues. V dropped 3 bases and J dropped 2 bases, with 15 bases sitting between them. The DNA for the CDR3 is TGTGCCAGTAGTATCTGGGCTAGCGAGGACACAGATACGCAGTATTTT. Its translation: CASSIWASEDTDTQYF. The variable domain in full, completed from reference TRBV19 and TRBJ2-3, reads DGGITQSPKYLFRKEGQNVTLSCEQNLNHDAMYWYRQDPGQGLRLIYYSQIVNDFQKGDIAEGYSVSREKKESFPLTVTSAQKNPTAFYLCASSIWASEDTDTQYFGPGTRLTVL.

The chain recombines TRBV27 with TRBJ2-7; D may be TRBD2 (6 bases). Germline assignment: CDR1 MNHEY and CDR2 SMNVEV (reference sequence). Trimming stripped 0 bases from V and 5 bases from J, with 17 bases between. The CDR3 is 16 amino acids. CDR3 coding DNA: TGTGCCAGCAGTTTATCGGCAGGAGGGCGGGTCAACGAGCAGTACTTC. Its translation: CASSLSAGGRVNEQYF.

This clone has only a few counts. The V and J genes are TRBV15 and TRBJ2-2; D is perhaps TRBD2 (6 bases). This CDR3 comprises 17 residues. The germline V gene has CDR1 LNHNV and CDR2 YYDKDF (reference sequence). V shed 0 bases and J shed 4 bases, with 15 bases lying between them. CDR3 in amino acids: CATSRDLGTAGTGELFF. The DNA of the CDR3 is TGTGCCACCAGCAGAGATCTAGGTACAGCGGGCACCGGGGAGCTGTTTTTT.

The J gene is TRBJ1-1, the V gene TRBV7-9; a possible D gene is TRBD1 (6 bases). The CDR3 covers 17 residues. V lost 5 bases and J 3 bases, leaving 22 bases between the germline ends. Germline loops: CDR1 SEHNR, CDR2 FQNEAQ (reference sequence). For the CDR3, the DNA is TGTGCCAGCAGCCCCGGGGGCAGGGGAAGTTACGACACTGAAGCTTTCTTT. It yields the protein CASSPGGRGSYDTEAFF.

This clone was found many times. This chain's CDR3 is CASSVGSGRETQYF. In DNA, the CDR3 is TGCGCCAGCAGCGTAGGTAGCGGGAGAGAGACCCAGTACTTC. V usage is TRBV5-1 and J usage is TRBJ2-5, with TRBD2 matching 9 bases. This CDR3 spans 14 amino acids. Germline trimming cut 4 bases from V and 4 bases from J; bases unmatched to any gene: 5. Germline CDR1 reads SGHRS; CDR2 reads YFSETQ.

The gene calls are TRBV10-1 and TRBJ2-2; D is perhaps TRBD2 (7 bases). CDR3 size: 17 residues. V shed 0 bases and J shed 0 bases, with 11 bases lying between them. CDR1 and CDR2 (germline): WNHNN, SYGVQD (reference sequence). CDR3: CASSESGGAANTGELFF. The CDR3 nucleotides read TGCGCCAGCAGTGAGTCGGGGGGGGCCGCGAACACCGGGGAGCTGTTTTTT.

The rearrangement joins TRBV4-2 to TRBJ2-3; D unresolved. Germline CDR1 is LGHNA and CDR2 is YNFKEQ. The CDR3 is 14 amino acids. The ends were cut back, 0 bases at V and 3 bases at J, with 7 bases in the middle. The CDR3 DNA follows: TGTGCCAGCAGCCAAGATAGTAGAACAGATACGCAGTATTTT. Translated, it gives CASSQDSRTDTQYF.

The chain uses TRBV6-2 or TRBV6-3 and TRBJ1-4; D is ambiguous. V was clipped by 0 bases and J by 6 bases, with 8 bases between them. This CDR3 comprises 14 residues. Germline CDR1 reads MNHEY; CDR2 reads SVGEGT. CDR3 DNA sequence: TGTGCCAGCAGTTACTCGATTCCGGATGAAAAACTGTTTTTT. Translating it yields CASSYSIPDEKLFF.

The chain carries TRBV27 and TRBJ2-1; a possible D gene is TRBD2 (5 bases). This CDR3 comprises 16 residues. Germline loops: CDR1 MNHEY, CDR2 SMNVEV (reference sequence). Trimming stripped 5 bases from V and 0 bases from J, with 14 bases between. The CDR3 is CASSTRAASSYNEQFF. For the CDR3, the DNA is TGTGCCAGCAGTACGAGGGCGGCGAGCTCCTACAATGAGCAGTTCTTC.

The gene calls are TRBV11-2 and TRBJ2-3; D perhaps matches TRBD1 (5 bases). Germline V gene sequence: CDR1 SGHAT, CDR2 FQNNGV. This CDR3 is built from 16 residues. The V and J ends lost 5 bases and 0 bases respectively, with 15 bases between them. CDR3 region: CASSPGWAESTDTQYF. The CDR3 DNA is TGTGCCAGCAGCCCAGGGTGGGCGGAAAGCACAGATACGCAGTATTTT. Using reference TRBV11-2 and TRBJ2-3 for the parts outside the CDR3, the full variable domain is EAGVAQSPRYKIIEKRQSVAFWCNPISGHATLYWYQQILGQGPKLLIQFQNNGVVDDSQLPKDRFSAERLKGVDSTLKIQPAKLEDSAVYLCASSPGWAESTDTQYFGPGTRLTVL.

Only one count was recorded for this clone. The chain recombines TRBV6-4 with TRBJ1-4, with D unresolved. This CDR3 spans 13 amino acids. The germline gives CDR1 MRHNA, CDR2 SNTAGT. The V end was cut by 11 bases, the J end by 3 bases, with 13 bases between. The CDR3 here is CALRNRANEKLFF. CDR3 nucleotide sequence: TGTGCCCTCAGAAATAGGGCTAATGAAAAACTGTTTTTT.

The chain links TRBV5-1 to TRBJ2-6; maybe TRBD2 (6 bases). V was pared by 3 bases and J by 2 bases, with 12 bases between. There are 16 residues in the CDR3. From germline, CDR1 is SGHRS and CDR2 YFSETQ. Here the CDR3 DNA reads TGCGCCAGCAGCTCTAATTCGGGGGCTGGGGCCAACGTCCTGACTTTC. Its translation: CASSSNSGAGANVLTF.

The chain is built from TRBV5-6 and TRBJ1-2, with 7 nucleotides matching TRBD1. V lost 0 bases and J lost 5; bases outside the gene matches: 10. This CDR3 comprises 16 residues. Germline loops: CDR1 SGHDT, CDR2 YYEEEE. CDR3 sequence: CASSLALTGAGYGYTF. As DNA, the CDR3 is TGTGCCAGCAGCTTGGCCCTTACAGGGGCCGGGTATGGCTACACCTTC.

V is TRBV7-3 and J is TRBJ1-6, with D unresolved. Germline V CDR1 and CDR2: SGHTA, FQGTGA. V was cut by 2 bases and J by 7 bases, with 12 bases left in between. The CDR3 spans 15 residues. In DNA form, the CDR3 reads TGTGCCAGCAGCTTATATGGGAGCCAAAATTCACCCCTCCACTTT. It codes for CASSLYGSQNSPLHF.

The genes are TRBV29-1 and TRBJ2-5, with 7 bases lining up with TRBD2. The CDR3 loop spans 14 amino acids. V gave up 4 bases and J gave up 2 bases; unmatched junction bases: 7. Looked up from germline, CDR1 is SQVTM and CDR2 is ANQGSEA. The CDR3 is CSVGEGPGQETQYF. The CDR3 DNA is TGCAGCGTTGGGGAGGGTCCGGGACAAGAGACCCAGTACTTC.